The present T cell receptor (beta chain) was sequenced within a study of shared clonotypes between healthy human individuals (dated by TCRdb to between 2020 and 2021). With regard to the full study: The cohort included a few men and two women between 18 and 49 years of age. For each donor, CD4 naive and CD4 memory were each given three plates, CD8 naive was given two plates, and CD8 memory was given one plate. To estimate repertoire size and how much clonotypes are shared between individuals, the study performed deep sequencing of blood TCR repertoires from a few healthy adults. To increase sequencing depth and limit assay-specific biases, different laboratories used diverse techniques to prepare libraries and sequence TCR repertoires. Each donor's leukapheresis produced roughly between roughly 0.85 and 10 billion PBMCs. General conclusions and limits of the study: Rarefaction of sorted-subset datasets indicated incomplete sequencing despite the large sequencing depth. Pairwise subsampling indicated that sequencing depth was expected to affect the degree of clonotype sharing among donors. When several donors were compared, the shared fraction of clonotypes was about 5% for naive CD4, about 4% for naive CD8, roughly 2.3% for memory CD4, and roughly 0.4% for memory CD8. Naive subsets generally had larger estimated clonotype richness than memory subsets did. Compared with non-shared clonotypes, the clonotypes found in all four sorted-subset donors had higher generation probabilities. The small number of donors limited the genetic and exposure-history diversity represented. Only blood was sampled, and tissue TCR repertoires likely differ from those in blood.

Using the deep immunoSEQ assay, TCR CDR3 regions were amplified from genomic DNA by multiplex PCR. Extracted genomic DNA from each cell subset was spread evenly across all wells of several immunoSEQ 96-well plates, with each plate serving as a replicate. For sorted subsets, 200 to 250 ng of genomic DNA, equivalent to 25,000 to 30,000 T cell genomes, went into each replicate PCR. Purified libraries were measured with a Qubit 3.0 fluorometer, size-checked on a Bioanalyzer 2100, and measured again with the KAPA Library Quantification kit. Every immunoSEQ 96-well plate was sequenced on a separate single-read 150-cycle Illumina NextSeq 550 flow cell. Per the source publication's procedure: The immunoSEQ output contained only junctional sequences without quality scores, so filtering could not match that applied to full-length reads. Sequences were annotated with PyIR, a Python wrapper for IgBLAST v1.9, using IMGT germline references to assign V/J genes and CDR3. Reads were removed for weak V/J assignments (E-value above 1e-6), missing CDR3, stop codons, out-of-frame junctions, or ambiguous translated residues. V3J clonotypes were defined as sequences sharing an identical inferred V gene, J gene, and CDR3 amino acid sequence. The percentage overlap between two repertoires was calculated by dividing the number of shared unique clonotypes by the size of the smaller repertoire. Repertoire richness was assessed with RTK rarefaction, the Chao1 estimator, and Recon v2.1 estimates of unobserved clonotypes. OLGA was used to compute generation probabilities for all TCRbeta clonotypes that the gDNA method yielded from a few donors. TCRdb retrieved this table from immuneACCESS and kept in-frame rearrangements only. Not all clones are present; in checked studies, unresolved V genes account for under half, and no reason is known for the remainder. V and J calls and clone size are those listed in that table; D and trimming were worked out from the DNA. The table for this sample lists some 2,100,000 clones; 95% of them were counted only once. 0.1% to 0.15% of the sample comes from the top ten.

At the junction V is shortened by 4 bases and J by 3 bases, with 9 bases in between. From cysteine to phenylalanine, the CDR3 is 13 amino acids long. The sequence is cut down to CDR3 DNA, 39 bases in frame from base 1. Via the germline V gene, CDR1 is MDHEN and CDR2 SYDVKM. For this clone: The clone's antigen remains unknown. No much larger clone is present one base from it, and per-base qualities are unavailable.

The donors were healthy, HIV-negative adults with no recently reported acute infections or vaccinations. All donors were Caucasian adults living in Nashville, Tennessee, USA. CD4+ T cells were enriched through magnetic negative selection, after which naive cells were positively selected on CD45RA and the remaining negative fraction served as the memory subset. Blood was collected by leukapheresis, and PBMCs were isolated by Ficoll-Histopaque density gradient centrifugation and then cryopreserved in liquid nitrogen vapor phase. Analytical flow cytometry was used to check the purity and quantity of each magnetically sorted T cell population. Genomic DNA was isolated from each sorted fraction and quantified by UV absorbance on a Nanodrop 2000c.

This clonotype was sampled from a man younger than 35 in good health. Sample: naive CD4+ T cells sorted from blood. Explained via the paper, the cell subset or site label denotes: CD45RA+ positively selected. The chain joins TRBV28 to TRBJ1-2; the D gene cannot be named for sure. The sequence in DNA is TGTGCCAGCAGTTCCTCAGTGGACTATGGCTACACCTTC. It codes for CASSSSVDYGYTF.